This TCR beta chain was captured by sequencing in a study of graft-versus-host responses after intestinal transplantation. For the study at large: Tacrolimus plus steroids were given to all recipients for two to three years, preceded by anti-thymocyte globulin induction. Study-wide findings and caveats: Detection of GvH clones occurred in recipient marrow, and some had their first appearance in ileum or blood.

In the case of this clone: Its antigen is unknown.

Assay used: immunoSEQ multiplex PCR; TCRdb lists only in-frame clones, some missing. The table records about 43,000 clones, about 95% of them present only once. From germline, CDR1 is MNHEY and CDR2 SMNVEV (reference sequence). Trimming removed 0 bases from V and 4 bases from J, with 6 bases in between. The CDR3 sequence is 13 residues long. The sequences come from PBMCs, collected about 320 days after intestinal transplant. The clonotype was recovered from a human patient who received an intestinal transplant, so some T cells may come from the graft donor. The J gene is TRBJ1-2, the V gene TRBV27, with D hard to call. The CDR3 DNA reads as TGTGCCAGCAGTTTATCGATCGCCTATGGCTACACCTTC. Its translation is CASSLSIAYGYTF.